Below are 26 T cell receptor beta chains sequenced from a single sample in a study of T cell responses to AZD1222 COVID-19 vaccine (dated by TCRdb to about 2021). According to the study, the label for this sample's time point signals: about 28 days (+/-7) after the second vaccine dose. The protocol used for the library was the immunoSEQ multiplex PCR assay. TCRdb retrieved this table from immuneACCESS and kept in-frame rearrangements only. Not all clones are present; in checked studies, unresolved V genes account for under half, and no reason is known for the remainder. This sample comprises about 150,000 clones, 85% to 95% of them detected only once. Together, the top ten hold about 1.6% of the sample. The sequencing used peripheral blood, collected 28 days after the second AZD1222 dose. The origin of the receptors is an adult who received the AZD1222 COVID-19 vaccine.

A few counts support this clone. The chain combines TRBV19 with TRBJ2-3; D is unresolved. This CDR3 has 13 residues. Trimming cost V 6 bases and J 4 bases, with 11 bases left between them. The germline V gene encodes CDR1 LNHDA and CDR2 SQIVND (reference sequence). The CDR3 is CASRVAGADTQYF. CDR3 coding DNA: TGTGCCAGTAGGGTAGCAGGCGCAGATACGCAGTATTTT.

The chain uses TRBV5-1 and TRBJ2-7, with 11 positions matching TRBD1. Unmatched junction bases numbered 2, after V lost 0 bases and J lost 6 bases. CDR1 is SGHRS, CDR2 YFSETQ, per germline. The CDR3 extends over 14 amino acids. CDR3 region: CASSLVGQGVEQYF. As DNA, the CDR3 is TGCGCCAGCAGCTTGGTGGGACAGGGGGTCGAGCAGTACTTC.

This clone was picked up one time. The chain is built from TRBV19 and TRBJ1-6; 10 bases match TRBD1. Germline lookup yields CDR1 LNHDA and CDR2 SQIVND (reference sequence). CDR3 length equals 14 residues. J lost 9 bases, V lost 5 bases, and 4 bases had no gene match. CDR3 coding DNA: TGTGCCAGTAGTCCGTGGGACAGGGGTTCACCCCTCCACTTT. It yields the protein CASSPWDRGSPLHF.

The V call is TRBV7-8, the J call TRBJ1-1; the match to TRBD1 covers 8 bases. This CDR3 is 15 amino acids long. Per germline, CDR1 SGHVS and CDR2 FQNEAQ. J lost 3 bases, V lost 1 base, and 4 bases had no gene match. The DNA for the CDR3 is TGTGCCAGCAGCTTAGAAGACAGGGGCGACACTGAAGCTTTCTTT. It translates to CASSLEDRGDTEAFF.

CDR3 DNA: TGTGCCAGGGGACTAGCGGTTTGGGAGCAGTTCTTC. Amino acid sequence: CARGLAVWEQFF. The chain joins TRBV10-3 to TRBJ2-1; TRBD2 matches 11 bases. The CDR3 is 12 residues long. Germline assignment: CDR1 ENHRY and CDR2 SYGVKD. V lost 10 bases, J lost 10 bases, and 6 bases stayed unmatched.

The V gene is TRBV14, the J gene TRBJ1-3, with no clear D. The germline V gene has CDR1 SGHDN and CDR2 FVKESK. There are 14 residues in the CDR3. V gave up 1 base and J gave up 2 bases, with 6 bases separating them. The CDR3 loop is CASSQGGPGNTIYF. CDR3 nucleotide sequence: TGTGCCAGCAGCCAAGGAGGTCCTGGAAACACCATATATTTT.

This chain uses TRBV5-6 with TRBJ1-1; D unclear. The V end was cut by 2 bases, the J end by 5 bases, with 10 bases between. This CDR3 has 13 amino acids. Germline V gene sequence: CDR1 SGHDT, CDR2 YYEEEE. CDR3 bases: TGTGCCAGCAGCTTTAGTCCTGGGACTGAAGCTTTCTTT. It codes for CASSFSPGTEAFF.

The rearrangement links TRBV28 to TRBJ2-7; D perhaps matches TRBD2 (6 bases). This CDR3 is built from 15 residues. Trimming left V 4 bases short and J 0 bases short, with 13 bases between. CDR1 and CDR2 from the germline V gene are MDHEN and SYDVKM. The CDR3 sequence: CASSSGEAASYEQYF. CDR3 sequence (DNA): TGTGCCAGCAGTTCCGGGGAGGCCGCCTCCTACGAGCAGTACTTC. The variable domain in full, completed from reference TRBV28 and TRBJ2-7, reads DVKVTQSSRYLVKRTGEKVFLECVQDMDHENMFWYRQDPGLGLRLIYFSYDVKMKEKGDIPEGYSVSREKKERFSLILESASTNQTSMYLCASSSGEAASYEQYFGPGTRLTVT.

J is TRBJ2-2 and V is TRBV28, with D maybe TRBD2 (10 bases). The V end lost 10 bases, the J end lost 4 bases, and 28 bases lay between the germline ends. Germline CDR1 reads MDHEN; CDR2 reads SYDVKM. The CDR3 sequence is 18 residues long. CDR3 coding DNA: TGTGCCATGGGGACAGGGTCCCGTAGCGGGAGGATCACCGGGGAGCTGTTTTTT. Translation: CAMGTGSRSGRITGELFF.

The chain recombines TRBV18 with TRBJ2-7; 12 nucleotides agree with TRBD2. This CDR3 region has 15 residues. Trimming took 6 bases from V and 0 from J; bases not matched to a gene: 3. The germline CDR1 and CDR2 sequences are KGHSH and LQKENI. The chain's CDR3 is CASSEGLAGSYEQYF. DNA for the CDR3: TGTGCCAGCTCCGAGGGACTAGCGGGCTCCTACGAGCAGTACTTC.

This chain connects TRBV24-1 to TRBJ1-1; D not resolved. The germline V gene has CDR1 KGHDR and CDR2 SFDVKD. The V end was cut by 4 bases, the J end by 3 bases, with 8 bases between. The CDR3 totals 13 residues. The CDR3 DNA reads as TGTGCCACCAGTGACCCCCCAGACACTGAAGCTTTCTTT. This gives the protein CATSDPPDTEAFF.

The chain employs TRBV29-1 and TRBJ2-2; the D call may be TRBD1 or TRBD2 (5 bases each). Germline CDR1 SQVTM, CDR2 ANQGSEA. V was trimmed by 5 bases and J by 0 bases, leaving 16 bases between them. There are 16 residues in the CDR3. The CDR3 DNA is TGCAGCGTTCACCGGGGCCTACATTCGAACACCGGGGAGCTGTTTTTT. Encoded protein: CSVHRGLHSNTGELFF.

The chain has TRBV6-5 and TRBJ1-2; 7 nucleotides match TRBD1. CDR3 length: 15 residues. Germline CDR1 is MNHEY and CDR2 is SVGAGI. The V and J ends lost 6 bases and 2 bases, in that order; junction bases with no gene match: 9. The DNA of the CDR3 is TGTGCCAGCAGCCGGCAACCACAGGGGAACTATGGCTACACCTTC. Protein sequence: CASSRQPQGNYGYTF.

The chain carries TRBV2 and TRBJ1-1; tentatively, D is TRBD1 (5 bases). The V gene's germline CDR1 is SNHLY and CDR2 FYNNEI. V gave up 9 bases and J gave up 0 bases, with 8 bases separating them. CDR3 length: 12 amino acids. The CDR3 DNA reads TGTGCCAGTTTCAGGGTGAACACTGAAGCTTTCTTT. Its protein product is CASFRVNTEAFF.

This clone was seen once. The chain joins TRBV7-7 to TRBJ2-6; perhaps D is TRBD1 or TRBD2 (5 bases each). From germline, CDR1 is SSHAT and CDR2 FNYEAQ (reference sequence). The CDR3 is 15 amino acids. Trimming left V 3 bases short and J 1 base short, with 7 bases between. The CDR3 DNA reads TGTGCCAGCAGCTTGGGGGATTCTGGGGCCAACGTCCTGACTTTC. Translating it yields CASSLGDSGANVLTF.

The CDR3 reads CATRVGSGSTEQFF. The CDR3 bases are TGTGCCACCAGGGTGGGTAGCGGGAGCACTGAGCAGTTCTTC. V gene TRBV24-1 combines with J gene TRBJ2-1; 9 bases are a match to TRBD2. The CDR3 runs 14 residues. J gave up 9 bases and V 7 bases, and 9 bases lay outside the gene matches. Germline V gene sequence: CDR1 KGHDR, CDR2 SFDVKD.

J is TRBJ1-1 and V is TRBV5-1; 8 nucleotides match TRBD1. Germline lookup yields CDR1 SGHRS and CDR2 YFSETQ. CDR3 length equals 13 residues. Trimming at V came to 4 bases and at J to 5 bases, leaving 4 bases not matched to a gene. CDR3 sequence reads: CASSDGQGTEAFF. As DNA, the CDR3 is TGCGCCAGCAGCGACGGACAGGGAACTGAAGCTTTCTTT.

The chain uses TRBV6-4 and TRBJ1-2, with 8 bases aligning to TRBD1. The V gene's germline CDR1 is MRHNA and CDR2 SNTAGT. V lost 6 bases and J lost 5; bases outside the gene matches: 5. This CDR3 region has 13 residues. CDR3 in amino acids: CASRETGGYGYTF. The CDR3 DNA reads as TGTGCCAGCAGGGAAACAGGGGGATATGGCTACACCTTC.

The chain combines TRBV9 with TRBJ2-1; 13 bases are shared with TRBD2. Per the germline V gene, CDR1 is SGDLS and CDR2 is YYNGEE. CDR3 length equals 18 residues. Losses at the gene ends were 3 bases for V and 2 bases for J; bases not matched to a gene: 8. DNA of the CDR3: TGTGCCAGCAGCGACGGACTAGCGGGAGCCTCTCCCTACAATGAGCAGTTCTTC. It is translated as CASSDGLAGASPYNEQFF.

This clone was detected once. The J gene is TRBJ1-3, the V gene TRBV7-6; D possibly corresponds to TRBD1 (6 bases). V lost 5 bases, J lost 0 bases, and 23 bases lay in between. The CDR3 extends over 19 amino acids. The germline V gene has CDR1 SGHVS and CDR2 FNYEAQ. CDR3 in amino acids: CASSREGRGARPSGNTIYF. CDR3 DNA sequence: TGTGCCAGCAGCCGCGAAGGGCGGGGGGCACGCCCCTCTGGAAACACCATATATTTT.

This clone was seen a few times. This chain links TRBV10-3 with TRBJ2-6; a weak D match, TRBD1 (7 bases). Germline values: CDR1 ENHRY, CDR2 SYGVKD. Trimming shortened V by 11 bases and J by 2 bases, and 22 bases separated the two germline ends. This CDR3 comprises 17 residues. This CDR3 is CAATAGGSNPGANVLTF. CDR3 bases: TGTGCCGCCACTGCAGGGGGGTCGAATCCTGGGGCCAACGTCCTGACTTTC.

This clone was found once. The chain uses TRBV18 and TRBJ2-2; no clear D gene. The CDR3 runs to 15 residues. CDR1 is KGHSH, CDR2 LQKENI, per germline. With 3 bases removed from V and 6 bases from J, the gap between germline ends came to 14 bases. The CDR3 DNA reads TGTGCCAGCTCACCGATTGAACACGGTGCCGGGGAGCTGTTTTTT. Its protein product is CASSPIEHGAGELFF.

The V gene is TRBV19, the J gene TRBJ2-1; TRBD2 might be the D (6 bases). V was trimmed by 5 bases and J by 10 bases, leaving 15 bases between them. Germline CDR1 reads LNHDA; CDR2 reads SQIVND (reference sequence). CDR3 length: 13 amino acids. CDR3 protein: CASSWDDGSEQFF. The CDR3 DNA reads TGTGCCAGTAGTTGGGACGACGGGAGCGAGCAGTTCTTC.

This clone was observed once. This rearrangement joins TRBV2 to TRBJ1-2; a weak D match, TRBD1 (5 bases). V lost 4 bases and J lost 5, with 8 bases in between. Germline lookup yields CDR1 SNHLY and CDR2 FYNNEI. There are 12 residues in the CDR3. The CDR3 region is CASSVGEYGYTF. The CDR3 nucleotides are TGTGCCAGCAGTGTAGGGGAGTATGGCTACACCTTC.

DNA for the CDR3: TGTGCCAGCAGCGTAGTGGCGGGGACCACAGATACGCAGTATTTT. Its protein product is CASSVVAGTTDTQYF. J is TRBJ2-3 and V is TRBV9; a possible D gene is TRBD2 (6 bases). V was shortened by 0 bases and J by 2 bases, with 10 bases between the two germline ends. The CDR3 loop spans 15 amino acids. The germline gives CDR1 SGDLS, CDR2 YYNGEE.

The chain links TRBV30 to TRBJ1-5; D gene unclear. The CDR3 has 13 residues. Per the germline V gene, CDR1 is GTSNPN and CDR2 is SVGIG (reference sequence). Trimming left V 2 bases short and J 3 bases short, with 8 bases between. The CDR3 DNA is TGTGCCTGGAGTCAAGGGATCAATCAGCCCCAGCATTTT. Amino acid sequence: CAWSQGINQPQHF.